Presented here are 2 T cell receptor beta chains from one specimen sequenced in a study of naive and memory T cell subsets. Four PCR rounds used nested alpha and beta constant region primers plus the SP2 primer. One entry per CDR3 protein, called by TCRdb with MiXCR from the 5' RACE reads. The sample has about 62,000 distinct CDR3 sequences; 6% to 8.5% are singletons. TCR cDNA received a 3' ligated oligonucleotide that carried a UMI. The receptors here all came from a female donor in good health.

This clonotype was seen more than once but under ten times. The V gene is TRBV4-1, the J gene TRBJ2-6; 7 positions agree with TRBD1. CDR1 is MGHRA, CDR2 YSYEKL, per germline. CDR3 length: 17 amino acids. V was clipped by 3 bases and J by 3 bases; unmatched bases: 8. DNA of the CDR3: TGCGCCAGCAGCCACCGACAGGGTGTAGGTGGGGCCAACGTCCTGACTTTC. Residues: CASSHRQGVGGANVLTF.

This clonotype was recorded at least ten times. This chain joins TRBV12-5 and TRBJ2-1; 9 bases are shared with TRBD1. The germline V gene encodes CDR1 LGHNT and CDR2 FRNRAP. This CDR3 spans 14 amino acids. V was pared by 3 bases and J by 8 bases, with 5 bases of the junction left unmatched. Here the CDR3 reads CASGFPDRGHEQFF. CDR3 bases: TGTGCTAGTGGTTTCCCGGACAGGGGCCATGAGCAGTTCTTC.